This TCR beta chain is drawn from a study of blood T cell repertoires in COVID-19. CDR3 size: 19 residues. V lost 1 base, J lost 5 bases, and 10 bases stayed unmatched. Looked up from germline, CDR1 is LGHDT and CDR2 is YNNKEL (reference sequence). Enrolment of Seattle patients took place during active infection, and they were followed longitudinally. Repertoires were generated with immunoSEQ multiplex PCR, while TCRdb's copy carries only in-frame clones and drops some. The data show about 140,000 clones, with 88% seen just once and 2.5% to 3% held by the top ten. This TCR derives from a human donor with COVID-19, enrolled during active disease. The donor label of this sample is uncertain. The chain has TRBV3-1 (or the pseudogene TRBV3-2) and TRBJ2-5; 16 bases fit TRBD2. The specimen sequenced was peripheral blood. The CDR3 nucleotides are TGTGCCAGCAGCCAAGGCTTGGGGACTAGCGGGGGGGCCAGGGAGACCCAGTACTTC. Translated, it gives CASSQGLGTSGGARETQYF.